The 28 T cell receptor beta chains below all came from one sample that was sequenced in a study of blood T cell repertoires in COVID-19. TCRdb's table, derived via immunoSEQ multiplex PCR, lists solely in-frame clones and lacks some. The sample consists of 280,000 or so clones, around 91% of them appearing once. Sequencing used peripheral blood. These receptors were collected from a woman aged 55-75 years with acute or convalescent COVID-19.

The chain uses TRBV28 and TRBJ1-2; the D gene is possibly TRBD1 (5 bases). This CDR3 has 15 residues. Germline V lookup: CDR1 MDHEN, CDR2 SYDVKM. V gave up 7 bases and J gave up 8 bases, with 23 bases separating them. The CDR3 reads CASIGRGSPQGGYTF. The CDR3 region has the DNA TGTGCCAGCATCGGGAGGGGAAGCCCTCAGGGAGGCTACACCTTC.

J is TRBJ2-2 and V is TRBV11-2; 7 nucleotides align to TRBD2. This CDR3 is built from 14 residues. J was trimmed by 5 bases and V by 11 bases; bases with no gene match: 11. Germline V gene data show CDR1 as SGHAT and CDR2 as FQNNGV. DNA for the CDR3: TGTGCCGGGCGTCTTGGGGGGGGTACCGGGGAGCTGTTTTTT. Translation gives CAGRLGGGTGELFF. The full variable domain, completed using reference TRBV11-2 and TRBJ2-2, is EAGVAQSPRYKIIEKRQSVAFWCNPISGHATLYWYQQILGQGPKLLIQFQNNGVVDDSQLPKDRFSAERLKGVDSTLKIQPAKLEDSAVYLCAGRLGGGTGELFFGEGSRLTVL.

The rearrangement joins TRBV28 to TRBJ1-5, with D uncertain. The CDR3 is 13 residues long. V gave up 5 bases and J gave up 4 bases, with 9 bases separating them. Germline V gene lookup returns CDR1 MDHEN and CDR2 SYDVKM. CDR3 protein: CASSPTGNQPQHF. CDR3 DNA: TGTGCCAGCAGTCCCACGGGGAATCAGCCCCAGCATTTT.

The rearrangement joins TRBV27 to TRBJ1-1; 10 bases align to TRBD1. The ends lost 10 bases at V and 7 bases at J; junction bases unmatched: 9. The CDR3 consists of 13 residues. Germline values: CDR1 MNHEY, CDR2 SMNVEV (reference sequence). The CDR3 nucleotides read TGTGCCACCGGAGGACAGGGGGATGGTGAAGCTTTCTTT. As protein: CATGGQGDGEAFF.

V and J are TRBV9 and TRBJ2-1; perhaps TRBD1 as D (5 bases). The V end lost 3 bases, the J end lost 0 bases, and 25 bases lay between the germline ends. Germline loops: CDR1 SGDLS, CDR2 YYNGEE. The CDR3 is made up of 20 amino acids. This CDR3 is CASSGVLSQGKLSSYNEQFF. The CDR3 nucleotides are TGTGCCAGCAGCGGAGTCCTCTCGCAGGGCAAATTGAGCTCCTACAATGAGCAGTTCTTC.

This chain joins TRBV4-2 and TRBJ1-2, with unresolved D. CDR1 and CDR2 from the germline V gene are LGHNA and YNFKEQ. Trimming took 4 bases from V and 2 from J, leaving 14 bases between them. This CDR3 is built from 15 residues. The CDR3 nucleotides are TGTGCCAGCAGCCCGGGGATGCCGGGGAACTATGGCTACACCTTC. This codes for CASSPGMPGNYGYTF.

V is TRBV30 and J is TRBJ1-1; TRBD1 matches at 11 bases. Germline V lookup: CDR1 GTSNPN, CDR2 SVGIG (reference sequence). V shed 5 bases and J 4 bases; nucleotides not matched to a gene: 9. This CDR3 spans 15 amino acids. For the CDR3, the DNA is TGTGCCTGGGCAGGGTGGACAGGGGGCCCCACTGAAGCTTTCTTT. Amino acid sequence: CAWAGWTGGPTEAFF.

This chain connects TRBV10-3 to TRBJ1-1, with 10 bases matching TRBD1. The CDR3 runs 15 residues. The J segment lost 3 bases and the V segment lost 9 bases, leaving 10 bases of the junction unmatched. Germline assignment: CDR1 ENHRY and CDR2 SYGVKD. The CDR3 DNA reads TGTGCCATTCAAGGACAGGGGGGAACAGACACTGAAGCTTTCTTT. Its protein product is CAIQGQGGTDTEAFF.

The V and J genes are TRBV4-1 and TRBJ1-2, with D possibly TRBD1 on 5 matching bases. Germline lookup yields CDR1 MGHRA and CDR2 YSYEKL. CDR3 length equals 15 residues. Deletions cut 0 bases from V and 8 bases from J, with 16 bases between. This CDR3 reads CASSQDLTPGNGYTF. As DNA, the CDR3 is TGCGCCAGCAGCCAAGATCTTACCCCAGGGAACGGCTACACCTTC.

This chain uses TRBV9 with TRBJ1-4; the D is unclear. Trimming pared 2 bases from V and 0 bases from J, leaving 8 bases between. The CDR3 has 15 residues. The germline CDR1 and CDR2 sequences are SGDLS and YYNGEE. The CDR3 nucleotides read TGTGCCAGCAGCGTCGGGATTGCAACTAATGAAAAACTGTTTTTT. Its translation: CASSVGIATNEKLFF.

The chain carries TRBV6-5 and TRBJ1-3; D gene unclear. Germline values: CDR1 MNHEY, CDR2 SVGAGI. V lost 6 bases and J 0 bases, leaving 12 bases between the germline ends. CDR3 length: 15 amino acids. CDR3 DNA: TGTGCCAGCAGCCCCGGGTCTGCCTCTGGAAACACCATATATTTT. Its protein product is CASSPGSASGNTIYF.

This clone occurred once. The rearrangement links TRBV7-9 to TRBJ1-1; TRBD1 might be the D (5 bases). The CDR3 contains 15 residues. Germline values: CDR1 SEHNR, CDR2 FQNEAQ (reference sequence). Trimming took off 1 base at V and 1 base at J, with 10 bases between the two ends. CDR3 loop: CASSLERGPNTEAFF. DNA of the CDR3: TGTGCCAGCAGCTTAGAAAGGGGCCCGAACACTGAAGCTTTCTTT.

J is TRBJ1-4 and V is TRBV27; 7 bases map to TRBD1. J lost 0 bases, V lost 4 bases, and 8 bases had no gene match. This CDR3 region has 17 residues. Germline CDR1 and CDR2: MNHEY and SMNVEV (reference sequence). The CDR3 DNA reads TGTGCCAGCAGTTCCTCGACAGGGTTTGCAACTAATGAAAAACTGTTTTTT. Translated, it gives CASSSSTGFATNEKLFF.

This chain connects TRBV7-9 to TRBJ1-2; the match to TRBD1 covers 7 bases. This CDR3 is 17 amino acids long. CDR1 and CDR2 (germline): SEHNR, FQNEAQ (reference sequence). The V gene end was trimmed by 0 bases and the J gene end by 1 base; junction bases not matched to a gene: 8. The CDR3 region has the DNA TGTGCCAGCAGCTTAGCGCAGGGCAGGGGGATTAACTATGGCTACACCTTC. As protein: CASSLAQGRGINYGYTF.

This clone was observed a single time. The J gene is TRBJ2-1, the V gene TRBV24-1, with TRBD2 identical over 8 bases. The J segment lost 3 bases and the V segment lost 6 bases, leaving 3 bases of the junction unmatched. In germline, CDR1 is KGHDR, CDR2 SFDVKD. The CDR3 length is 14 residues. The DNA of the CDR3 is TGTGCCACCAGTATTGCGGGGGGCTACAATGAGCAGTTCTTC. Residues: CATSIAGGYNEQFF.

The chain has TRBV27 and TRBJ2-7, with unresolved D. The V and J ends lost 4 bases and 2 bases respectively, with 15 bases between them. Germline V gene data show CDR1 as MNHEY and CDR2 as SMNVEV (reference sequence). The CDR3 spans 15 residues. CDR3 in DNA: TGTGCCAGCAGTTCCTCATGGCGGCTAACCTACGAGCAGTACTTC. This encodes CASSSSWRLTYEQYF.

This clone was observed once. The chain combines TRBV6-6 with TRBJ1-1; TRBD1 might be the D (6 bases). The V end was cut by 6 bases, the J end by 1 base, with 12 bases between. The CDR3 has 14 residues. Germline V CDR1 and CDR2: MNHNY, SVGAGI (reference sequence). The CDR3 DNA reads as TGTGCCAGCAGCACAGCAGGGGAGAACACTGAAGCTTTCTTT. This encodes CASSTAGENTEAFF.

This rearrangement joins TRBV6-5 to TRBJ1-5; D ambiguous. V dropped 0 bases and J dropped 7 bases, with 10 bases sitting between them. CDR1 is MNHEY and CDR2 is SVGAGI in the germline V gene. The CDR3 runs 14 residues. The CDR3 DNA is TGTGCCAGCAGTTACTCAGCGGGCCGGCAGCCCCAGCATTTT. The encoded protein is CASSYSAGRQPQHF.

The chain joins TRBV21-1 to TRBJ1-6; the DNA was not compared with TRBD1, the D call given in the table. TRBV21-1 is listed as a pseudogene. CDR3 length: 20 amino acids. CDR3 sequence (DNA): TGTGCCAGCAGCAAACAGAAGCGAGACAGGGGAGACTCCTATAATTCACCCCTCCACTTT. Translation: CASSKQKRDRGDSYNSPLHF.

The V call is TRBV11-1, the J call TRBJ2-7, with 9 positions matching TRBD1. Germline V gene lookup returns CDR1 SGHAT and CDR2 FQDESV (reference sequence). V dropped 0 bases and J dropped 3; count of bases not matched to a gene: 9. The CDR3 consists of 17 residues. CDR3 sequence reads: CASSLARPGTGFYEQYF. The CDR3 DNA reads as TGTGCCAGCAGCTTAGCGCGACCCGGGACAGGGTTCTACGAGCAGTACTTC. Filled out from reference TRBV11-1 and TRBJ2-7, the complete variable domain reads EAEVAQSPRYKITEKSQAVAFWCDPISGHATLYWYRQILGQGPELLVQFQDESVVDDSQLPKDRFSAERLKGVDSTLKIQPAELGDSAMYLCASSLARPGTGFYEQYFGPGTRLTVT.

The CDR3 DNA is TGTGCCAGCAGCGTGCCGACAGGGAGGACTAATGAAAAACTGTTTTTT. Its translation: CASSVPTGRTNEKLFF. V usage is TRBV7-8 and J usage is TRBJ1-4, with 7 bases fitting TRBD1. CDR1 is SGHVS, CDR2 FQNEAQ, per germline. CDR3 size: 16 residues. Trimming took 5 bases from V and 2 from J; bases not matched to a gene: 8.

CDR3 amino acids: CASRDRGTGTQYF. CDR3 DNA sequence: TGTGCCAGTAGGGACAGGGGGACGGGTACGCAGTATTTT. The chain carries TRBV19 and TRBJ2-3; TRBD1 matches 10 bases. This CDR3 has 13 residues. Germline loops: CDR1 LNHDA, CDR2 SQIVND (reference sequence). Trimming took 6 bases from V and 8 from J; bases not matched to a gene: 5.

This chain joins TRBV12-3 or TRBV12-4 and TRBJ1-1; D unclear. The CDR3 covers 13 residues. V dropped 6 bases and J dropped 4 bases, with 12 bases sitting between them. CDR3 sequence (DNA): TGTGCCAGCAGCCTCGGACTTTCCACTGAAGCTTTCTTT. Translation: CASSLGLSTEAFF.

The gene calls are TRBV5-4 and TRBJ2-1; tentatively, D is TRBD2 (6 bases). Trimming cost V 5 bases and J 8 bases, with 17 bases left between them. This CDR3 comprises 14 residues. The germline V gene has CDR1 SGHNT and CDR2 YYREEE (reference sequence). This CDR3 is CASRTANTGDEQFF. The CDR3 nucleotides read TGTGCCAGCAGGACGGCAAACACGGGAGATGAGCAGTTCTTC.

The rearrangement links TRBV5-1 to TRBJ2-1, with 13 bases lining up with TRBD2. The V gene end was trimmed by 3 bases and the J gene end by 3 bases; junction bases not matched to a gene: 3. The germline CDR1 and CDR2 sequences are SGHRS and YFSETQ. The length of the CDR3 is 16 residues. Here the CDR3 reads CASSWTSGSFYNEQFF. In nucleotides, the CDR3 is TGCGCCAGCAGCTGGACTAGCGGGAGTTTCTACAATGAGCAGTTCTTC.

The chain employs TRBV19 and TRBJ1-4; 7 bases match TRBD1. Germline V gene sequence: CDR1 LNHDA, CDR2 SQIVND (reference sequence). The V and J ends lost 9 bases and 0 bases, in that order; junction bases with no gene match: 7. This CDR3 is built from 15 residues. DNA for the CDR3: TGTGCCAGCAAACAGGGGTTAGCAACTAATGAAAAACTGTTTTTT. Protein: CASKQGLATNEKLFF. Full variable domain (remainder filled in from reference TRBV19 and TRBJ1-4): DGGITQSPKYLFRKEGQNVTLSCEQNLNHDAMYWYRQDPGQGLRLIYYSQIVNDFQKGDIAEGYSVSREKKESFPLTVTSAQKNPTAFYLCASKQGLATNEKLFFGSGTQLSVL.

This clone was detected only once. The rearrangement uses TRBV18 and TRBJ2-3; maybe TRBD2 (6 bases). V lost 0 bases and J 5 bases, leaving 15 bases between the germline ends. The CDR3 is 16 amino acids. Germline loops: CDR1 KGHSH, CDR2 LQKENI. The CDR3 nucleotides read TGTGCCAGCTCACCACCGGGGAGTGCCGGGGGAGATACGCAGTATTTT. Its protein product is CASSPPGSAGGDTQYF.

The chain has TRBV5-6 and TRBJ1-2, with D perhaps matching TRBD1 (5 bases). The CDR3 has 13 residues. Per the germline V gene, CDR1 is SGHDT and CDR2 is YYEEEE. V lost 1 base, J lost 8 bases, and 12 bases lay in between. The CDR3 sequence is CASSLRQGGGYTF. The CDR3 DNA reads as TGTGCCAGCAGCTTGAGGCAGGGCGGAGGCTACACCTTC.